Listed here are 24 T cell receptor beta chains from one sample, sequenced in a study of long-term antiretroviral therapy in people with HIV. It was version v3.0 of the immunoSEQ assay that was run at survey level. Libraries were prepared by immunoSEQ multiplex PCR; TCRdb keeps only in-frame clonotypes and omits some of them. The sample holds tens of thousands of clones, roughly 87% seen once. Specimen: unsorted PBMCs, collected 2 years after starting antiretroviral therapy. The receptors originated from a man aged 45-60 years with HIV.

This clone came up a few times. The rearrangement uses TRBV4-1 and TRBJ2-7; TRBD1 matches 8 bases. Germline V gene sequence: CDR1 MGHRA, CDR2 YSYEKL. The J segment lost 6 bases and the V segment lost 4 bases, leaving 2 bases of the junction unmatched. The CDR3 loop spans 12 amino acids. The CDR3 spells CASSLGQGEQYF. The CDR3 DNA follows: TGCGCCAGCAGCCTCGGACAGGGCGAGCAGTACTTC.

The genes are TRBV4-1 and TRBJ1-2, with D possibly being TRBD1 (6 bases). V was shortened by 1 base and J by 1 base, with 10 bases between the two germline ends. Germline loops: CDR1 MGHRA, CDR2 YSYEKL. The CDR3 has 15 amino acids. CDR3 sequence reads: CASSQVGQFNYGYTF. CDR3 DNA: TGCGCCAGCAGCCAAGTAGGACAGTTTAACTATGGCTACACCTTC.

The rearrangement uses TRBV11-2 and TRBJ2-3; 8 bases map to TRBD2. The CDR3 consists of 18 residues. The V gene end was trimmed by 2 bases and the J gene end by 1 base; junction bases not matched to a gene: 11. CDR1 is SGHAT and CDR2 is FQNNGV in the germline V gene. The CDR3 here is CASSLRGLGGGRTDTQYF. The CDR3 bases are TGTGCCAGCAGCTTAAGGGGACTTGGCGGGGGGCGCACAGATACGCAGTATTTT.

The rearrangement joins TRBV2 to TRBJ2-5; TRBD2 aligns across 13 bases. This CDR3 has 15 residues. With V trimmed by 6 bases and J by 3 bases, 4 bases remained unmatched. The germline V gene has CDR1 SNHLY and CDR2 FYNNEI. The CDR3 loop is CASRAGTSGKETQYF. The CDR3 DNA reads TGTGCCAGCAGGGCCGGGACTAGCGGGAAAGAGACCCAGTACTTC.

The chain carries TRBV19 and TRBJ1-6; D is perhaps TRBD1 (5 bases). In germline, CDR1 is LNHDA, CDR2 SQIVND (reference sequence). Trimming removed 3 bases at V and 0 bases at J, with 15 bases between. The CDR3 is 18 amino acids. The CDR3 sequence is CASSMRRGRSSYNSPLHF. CDR3 nucleotides: TGTGCCAGTAGTATGAGGCGGGGGAGAAGCTCCTATAATTCACCCCTCCACTTT.

The chain has TRBV5-1 and TRBJ2-7; a possible D gene is TRBD1 (5 bases). This CDR3 has 15 amino acids. Germline CDR1 is SGHRS and CDR2 is YFSETQ. V gave up 3 bases and J gave up 2 bases, with 15 bases separating them. The CDR3 region is CASSSDLGQAYEQYF. In DNA, the CDR3 is TGCGCCAGCAGCTCGGACCTCGGACAAGCCTACGAGCAGTACTTC.

The CDR3 loop reads CASSFPSSHEQFF. CDR3 sequence (DNA): TGTGCCAGCAGCTTCCCCAGTAGCCATGAGCAGTTCTTC. The rearrangement joins TRBV5-6 to TRBJ2-1, with unresolved D. This CDR3 comprises 13 residues. Germline V gene data show CDR1 as SGHDT and CDR2 as YYEEEE. The V end lost 2 bases, the J end lost 8 bases, and 11 bases lay between the germline ends.

This chain connects TRBV7-8 to TRBJ1-1; TRBD1 is a possible D gene (5 bases). The CDR3 runs to 16 residues. Between the trimmed V and J ends, which lost 2 bases and 5 bases, there was a span of 18 bases. CDR1 and CDR2 (germline): SGHVS, FQNEAQ. CDR3 amino acids: CASSLQGLVQMTEAFF. The DNA of the CDR3 is TGTGCCAGCAGCTTACAGGGACTAGTTCAGATGACTGAAGCTTTCTTT.

The V call is TRBV13, the J call TRBJ2-7, with 11 bases lining up with TRBD1. The CDR3 is 17 residues long. V trimming: 0 bases; J trimming: 1 base; junction bases outside the gene matches: 5. Germline loops: CDR1 PRHDT, CDR2 FYEKMQ (reference sequence). The CDR3 sequence: CASSLGRDRGVSYEQYF. CDR3 in DNA: TGTGCCAGCAGCTTAGGCAGGGACAGGGGGGTATCCTACGAGCAGTACTTC.

This chain joins TRBV7-6 and TRBJ1-1, with D perhaps matching TRBD1 (5 bases). CDR3 length: 14 residues. Per germline, CDR1 SGHVS and CDR2 FNYEAQ. With 2 bases removed from V and 1 base from J, the gap between germline ends came to 8 bases. For the CDR3, the DNA is TGTGCCAGCAGCTTATTCGGGGGGAACACTGAAGCTTTCTTT. This translates into CASSLFGGNTEAFF.

The rearrangement joins TRBV7-2 to TRBJ1-4; D ambiguous. CDR1 is SGHTA and CDR2 is FQGNSA in the germline V gene. V gave up 4 bases and J gave up 4 bases, with 13 bases separating them. The CDR3 spans 15 residues. This chain's CDR3 is CASSSAGRFNEKLFF. Here the CDR3 DNA reads TGTGCCAGCAGCTCCGCCGGCAGGTTTAATGAAAAACTGTTTTTT.

This clone was detected only a few times. V gene TRBV5-8 combines with J gene TRBJ2-7; 8 bases align to TRBD1. The germline CDR1 and CDR2 sequences are SGHTS and YDEGEE. The V segment lost 2 bases and the J segment 3 bases; nucleotides outside the gene matches: 4. CDR3 size: 14 residues. DNA of the CDR3: TGTGCCAGCAGCTTTCTGGGACAGGACTACGAGCAGTACTTC. Its protein is CASSFLGQDYEQYF.

The rearrangement links TRBV11-2 to TRBJ1-1; D remains unclear. From germline, CDR1 is SGHAT and CDR2 FQNNGV. CDR3 length equals 13 residues. V was cut by 2 bases and J by 4 bases, with 8 bases left in between. In DNA, the CDR3 is TGTGCCAGCAGCTTAACGGAGGGCACTGAAGCTTTCTTT. It codes for CASSLTEGTEAFF. The full variable domain, its missing parts supplied by reference TRBV11-2 and TRBJ1-1, is EAGVAQSPRYKIIEKRQSVAFWCNPISGHATLYWYQQILGQGPKLLIQFQNNGVVDDSQLPKDRFSAERLKGVDSTLKIQPAKLEDSAVYLCASSLTEGTEAFFGQGTRLTVV.

The CDR3 coding sequence is TGTGCCAGTAGTATATATCCGAGTTATAGCAATCAGCCCCAGCATTTT. It is translated as CASSIYPSYSNQPQHF. The J gene is TRBJ1-5, the V gene TRBV19; no clear D. Germline V gene data show CDR1 as LNHDA and CDR2 as SQIVND (reference sequence). Trimming removed 2 bases at V and 0 bases at J, with 11 bases between. This CDR3 has 16 amino acids.

The V gene is TRBV15, the J gene TRBJ2-1; D is uncertain. Germline values: CDR1 LNHNV, CDR2 YYDKDF (reference sequence). The CDR3 sequence is 14 residues long. Deletions cut 4 bases from V and 7 bases from J, with 14 bases between. The CDR3 here is CATSKNKQGNEQFF. The CDR3 nucleotides read TGTGCCACCAGCAAAAACAAGCAAGGGAATGAGCAGTTCTTC.

This clone was seen a few times. The gene calls are TRBV11-3 and TRBJ2-7, with 7 bases that match TRBD1. V was pared by 5 bases and J by 5 bases, with 12 bases of the junction left unmatched. CDR3 length: 15 residues. CDR1 is SGHNT and CDR2 is YENEEA in the germline V gene. CDR3 amino acids: CASSPHGTENDEQYF. The CDR3 DNA follows: TGTGCCAGCAGCCCCCACGGGACAGAAAATGACGAGCAGTACTTC.

The chain couples TRBV7-9 to TRBJ2-5; D is unresolved. Germline V gives CDR1 SEHNR, CDR2 FQNEAQ (reference sequence). The V and J ends lost 0 bases and 13 bases respectively, with 12 bases between them. This CDR3 is 12 amino acids long. CDR3 region: CASSLALGHLYF. The CDR3 DNA sequence: TGTGCCAGCAGCTTAGCGCTAGGGCACTTGTACTTC.

This chain uses TRBV10-3 with TRBJ2-7, with D possibly TRBD1 on 6 matching bases. V lost 0 bases and J lost 0, with 9 bases in between. The CDR3 has 15 amino acids. The germline gives CDR1 ENHRY, CDR2 SYGVKD. The CDR3 DNA sequence: TGTGCCATCAGTGAGTCTACAGGGAACTCCTACGAGCAGTACTTC. Amino acids: CAISESTGNSYEQYF.

CDR3 residues: CASSLARAGPTYEQYF. The CDR3 DNA reads as TGTGCCAGCAGCTTGGCTCGGGCAGGGCCCACCTACGAGCAGTACTTC. This chain uses TRBV5-6 with TRBJ2-7; TRBD1 is a possible D gene (5 bases). Trimming took off 0 bases at V and 2 bases at J, with 15 bases between the two ends. This CDR3 is 16 amino acids long. Germline CDR1 and CDR2: SGHDT and YYEEEE.

The chain combines TRBV10-1 with TRBJ2-7, with TRBD2 matching 14 bases. The CDR3 length is 15 residues. Germline V lookup: CDR1 WNHNN, CDR2 SYGVQD (reference sequence). With V trimmed by 5 bases and J by 4 bases, 4 bases remained unmatched. In DNA, the CDR3 is TGCGCCAGCAGTCCTGGGACTAGCGGGAGTTACGAGCAGTACTTC. It is translated as CASSPGTSGSYEQYF.

J is TRBJ1-4 and V is TRBV21-1; TRBD1 reflects the table's D call only, with no check against the DNA. TRBV21-1 is tagged as a pseudogene. The CDR3 contains 17 residues. In nucleotides, the CDR3 is TGTGCCAGCAGCACCCAAAGGGAGGACAGGGGAAGAGAAAAACTGTTTTTT. Translation gives CASSTQREDRGREKLFF.

This clone turned up a few times. The V call is TRBV5-4, the J call TRBJ2-2, with D possibly being TRBD1 (5 bases). Germline V gene lookup returns CDR1 SGHNT and CDR2 YYREEE (reference sequence). The CDR3 sequence is 15 residues long. Between the trimmed V and J ends, which lost 4 bases and 4 bases, there was a span of 14 bases. The CDR3 DNA reads as TGTGCCAGCAGCAGGGGTGCAGGAATCACCGGGGAGCTGTTTTTT. It yields the protein CASSRGAGITGELFF.

The genes are TRBV30 and TRBJ1-1; no definite D call. V was clipped by 3 bases and J by 8 bases, with 10 bases between them. The CDR3 runs to 11 residues. Germline V lookup: CDR1 GTSNPN, CDR2 SVGIG (reference sequence). Written as DNA, the CDR3 is TGTGCCTGGAGGTATAGGGCCGAAGCTTTCTTT. This encodes CAWRYRAEAFF.

The genes are TRBV4-1 and TRBJ1-2; D is undetermined. The CDR3 contains 15 residues. In germline, CDR1 is MGHRA, CDR2 YSYEKL. V was trimmed by 2 bases and J by 4 bases, leaving 14 bases between them. The CDR3 spells CASSQPYGAVYGYTF. The CDR3 nucleotides are TGCGCCAGCAGCCAACCCTACGGAGCGGTCTATGGCTACACCTTC.